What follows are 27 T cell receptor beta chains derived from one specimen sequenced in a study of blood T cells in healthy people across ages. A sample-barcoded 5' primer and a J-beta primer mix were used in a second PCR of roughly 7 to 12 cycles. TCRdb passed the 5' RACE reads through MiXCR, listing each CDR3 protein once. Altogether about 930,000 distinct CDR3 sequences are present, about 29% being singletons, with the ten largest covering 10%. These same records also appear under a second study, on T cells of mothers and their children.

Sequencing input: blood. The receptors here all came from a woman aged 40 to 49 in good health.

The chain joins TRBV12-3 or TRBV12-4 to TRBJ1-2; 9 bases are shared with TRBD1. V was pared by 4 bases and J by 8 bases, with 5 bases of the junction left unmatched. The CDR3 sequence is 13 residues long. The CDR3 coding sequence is TGTGCCAGCAGTTACGGGACAGGGTGGGGCTACACCTTC. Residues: CASSYGTGWGYTF.

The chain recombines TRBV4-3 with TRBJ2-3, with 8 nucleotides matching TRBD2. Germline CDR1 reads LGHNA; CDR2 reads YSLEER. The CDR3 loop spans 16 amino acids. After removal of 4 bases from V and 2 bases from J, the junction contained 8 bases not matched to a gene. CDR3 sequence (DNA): TGCGCCAGCAGCCGCCGAGCGGGGGCTTACACAGATACGCAGTATTTT. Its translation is CASSRRAGAYTDTQYF.

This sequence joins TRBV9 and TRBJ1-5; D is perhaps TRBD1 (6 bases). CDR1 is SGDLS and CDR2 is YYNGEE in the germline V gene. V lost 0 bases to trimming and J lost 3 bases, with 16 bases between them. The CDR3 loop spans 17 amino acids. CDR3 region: CASSVGGSDSYNQPQHF. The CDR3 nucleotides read TGTGCCAGCAGCGTAGGGGGCTCGGACAGCTACAATCAGCCCCAGCATTTT.

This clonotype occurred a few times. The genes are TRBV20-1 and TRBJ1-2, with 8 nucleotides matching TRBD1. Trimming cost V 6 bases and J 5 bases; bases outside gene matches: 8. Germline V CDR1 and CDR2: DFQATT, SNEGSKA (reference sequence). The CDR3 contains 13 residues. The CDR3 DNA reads TGCAGTGCCGTGGACAGGGCATCGTATGGCTACACCTTC. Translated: CSAVDRASYGYTF.

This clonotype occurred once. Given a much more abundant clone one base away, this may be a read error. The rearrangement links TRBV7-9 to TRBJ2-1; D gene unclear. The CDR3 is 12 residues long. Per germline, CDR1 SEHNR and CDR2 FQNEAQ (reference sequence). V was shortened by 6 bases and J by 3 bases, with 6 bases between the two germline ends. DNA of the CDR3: TGTGCCAGCAGGCCCCACTACAATGAGCAGTTCTTC. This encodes CASRPHYNEQFF.

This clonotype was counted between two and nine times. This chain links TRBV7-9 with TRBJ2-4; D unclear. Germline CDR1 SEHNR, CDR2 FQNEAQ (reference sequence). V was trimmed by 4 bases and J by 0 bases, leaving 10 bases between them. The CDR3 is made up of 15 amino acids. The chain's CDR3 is CASSSPNQAKNIQYF. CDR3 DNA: TGTGCCAGCAGCTCACCTAACCAAGCCAAAAACATTCAGTACTTC.

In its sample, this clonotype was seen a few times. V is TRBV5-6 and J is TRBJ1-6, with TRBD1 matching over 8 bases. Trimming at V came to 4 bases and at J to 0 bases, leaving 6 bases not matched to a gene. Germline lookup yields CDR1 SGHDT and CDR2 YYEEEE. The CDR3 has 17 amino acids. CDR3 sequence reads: CASSLRDRYSYNSPLHF. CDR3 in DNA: TGTGCCAGCAGCCTCCGGGACAGGTACTCCTATAATTCACCCCTCCACTTT.

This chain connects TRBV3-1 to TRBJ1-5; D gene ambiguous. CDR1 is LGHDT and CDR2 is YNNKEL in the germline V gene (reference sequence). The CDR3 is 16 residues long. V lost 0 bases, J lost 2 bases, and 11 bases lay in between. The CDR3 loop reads CASSQDKTGGNQPQHF. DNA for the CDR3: TGTGCCAGCAGCCAAGATAAAACCGGAGGCAATCAGCCCCAGCATTTT.

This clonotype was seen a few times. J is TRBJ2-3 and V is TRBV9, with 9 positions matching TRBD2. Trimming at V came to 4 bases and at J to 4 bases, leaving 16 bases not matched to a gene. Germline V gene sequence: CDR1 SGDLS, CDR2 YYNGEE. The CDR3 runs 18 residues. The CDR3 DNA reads TGTGCCAGCAGCCAATACACGGGAGCGGGGGGCTTCTCAGATACGCAGTATTTT. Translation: CASSQYTGAGGFSDTQYF. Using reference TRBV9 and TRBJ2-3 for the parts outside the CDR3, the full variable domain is DSGVTQTPKHLITATGQRVTLRCSPRSGDLSVYWYQQSLDQGLQFLIQYYNGEERAKGNILERFSAQQFPDLHSELNLSSLELGDSALYFCASSQYTGAGGFSDTQYFGPGTRLTVL.

The CDR3: CASSQDRGPNYEQYF. CDR3 coding DNA: TGTGCCAGCAGCCAGGACAGGGGGCCCAACTACGAGCAGTACTTC. The genes are TRBV7-2 and TRBJ2-7, with 11 bases matching TRBD1. There are 15 residues in the CDR3. Germline values: CDR1 SGHTA, CDR2 FQGNSA. Trimming took 5 bases from V and 3 from J; bases not matched to a gene: 6.

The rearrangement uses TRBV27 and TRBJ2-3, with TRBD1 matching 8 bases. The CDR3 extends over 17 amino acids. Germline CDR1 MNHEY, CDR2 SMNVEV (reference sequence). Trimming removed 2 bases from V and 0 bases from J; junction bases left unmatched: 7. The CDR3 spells CASSLRGTGPSTDTQYF. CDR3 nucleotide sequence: TGTGCCAGCAGTTTACGAGGGACAGGTCCTAGCACAGATACGCAGTATTTT.

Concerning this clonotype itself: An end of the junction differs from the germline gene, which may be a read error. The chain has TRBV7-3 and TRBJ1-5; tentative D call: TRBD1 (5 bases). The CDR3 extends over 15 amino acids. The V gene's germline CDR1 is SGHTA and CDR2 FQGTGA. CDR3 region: CASSFRDVSSQPQHF. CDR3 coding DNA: TGTGCCAGCAGCTTCAGGGATGTAAGCAGTCAGCCCCAGCATTTT.

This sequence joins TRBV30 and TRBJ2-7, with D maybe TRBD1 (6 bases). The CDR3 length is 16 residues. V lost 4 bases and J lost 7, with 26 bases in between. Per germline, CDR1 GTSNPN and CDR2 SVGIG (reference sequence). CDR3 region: CAWIDFRGLSYNEQYF. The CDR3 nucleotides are TGTGCCTGGATCGATTTCAGGGGTTTATCCTACAATGAGCAGTACTTC.

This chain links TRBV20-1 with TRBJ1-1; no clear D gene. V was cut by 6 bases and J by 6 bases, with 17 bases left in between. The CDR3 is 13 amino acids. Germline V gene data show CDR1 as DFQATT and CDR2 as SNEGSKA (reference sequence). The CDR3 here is CSARNGPEPEAFF. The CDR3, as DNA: TGCAGTGCCCGAAATGGGCCGGAACCTGAAGCTTTCTTT.

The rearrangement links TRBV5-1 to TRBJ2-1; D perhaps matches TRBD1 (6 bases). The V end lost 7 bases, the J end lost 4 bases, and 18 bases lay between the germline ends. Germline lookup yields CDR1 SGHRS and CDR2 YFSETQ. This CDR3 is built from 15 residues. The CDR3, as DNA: TGCGCCAGCTGTGAGCAGGGGCCGTCGTACAATGAGCAGTTCTTC. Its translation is CASCEQGPSYNEQFF.

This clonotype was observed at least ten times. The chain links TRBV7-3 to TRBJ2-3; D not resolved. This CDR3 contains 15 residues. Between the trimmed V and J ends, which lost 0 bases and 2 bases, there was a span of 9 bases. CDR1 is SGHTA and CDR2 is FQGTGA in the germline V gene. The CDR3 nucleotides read TGTGCCAGCAGCTTAACGTCGGCCTTCACAGATACGCAGTATTTT. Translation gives CASSLTSAFTDTQYF.

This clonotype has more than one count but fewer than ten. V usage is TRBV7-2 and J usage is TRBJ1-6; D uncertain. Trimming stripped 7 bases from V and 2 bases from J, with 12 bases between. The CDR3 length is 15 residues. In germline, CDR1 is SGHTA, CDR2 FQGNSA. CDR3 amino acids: CASTVNRAYNSPLHF. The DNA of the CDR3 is TGTGCCAGCACTGTGAACAGAGCCTATAATTCACCCCTCCACTTT.

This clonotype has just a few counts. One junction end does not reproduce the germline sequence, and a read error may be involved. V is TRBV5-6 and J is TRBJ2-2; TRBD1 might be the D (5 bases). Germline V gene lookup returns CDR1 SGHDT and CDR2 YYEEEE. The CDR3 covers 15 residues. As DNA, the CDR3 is TGTGTCAGCAGCTTGGGGCGGACGAACACCGGGGAGCTGTTTTTT. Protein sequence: CVSSLGRTNTGELFF. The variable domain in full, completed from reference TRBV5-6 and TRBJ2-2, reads DAGVTQSPTHLIKTRGQQVTLRCSPKSGHDTVSWYQQALGQGPQFIFQYYEEEERQRGNFPDRFSGHQFPNYSSELNVNALLLGDSALYLCVSSLGRTNTGELFFGEGSRLTVL.

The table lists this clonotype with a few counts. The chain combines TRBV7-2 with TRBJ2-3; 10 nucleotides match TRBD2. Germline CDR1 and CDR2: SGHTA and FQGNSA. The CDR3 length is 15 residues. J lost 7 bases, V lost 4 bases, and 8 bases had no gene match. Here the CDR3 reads CASSSSSGGWHTQYF. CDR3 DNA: TGTGCCAGCAGCTCCTCTAGCGGGGGATGGCATACGCAGTATTTT.

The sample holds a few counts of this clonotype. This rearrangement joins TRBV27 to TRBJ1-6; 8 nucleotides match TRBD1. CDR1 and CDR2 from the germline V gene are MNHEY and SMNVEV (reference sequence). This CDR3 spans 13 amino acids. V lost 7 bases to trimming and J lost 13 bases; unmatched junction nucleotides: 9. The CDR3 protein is CASKDRALPPLHF. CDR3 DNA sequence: TGTGCCAGCAAGGACAGGGCGTTGCCGCCCCTCCACTTT.

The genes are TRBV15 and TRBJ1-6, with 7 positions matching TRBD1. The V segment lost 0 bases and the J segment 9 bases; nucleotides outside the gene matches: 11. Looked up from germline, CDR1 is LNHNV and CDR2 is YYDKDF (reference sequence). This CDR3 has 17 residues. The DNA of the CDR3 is TGTGCCACCAGCAGAGAGAGGGAGGGACAGCAACTTTCACCCCTCCACTTT. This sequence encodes CATSREREGQQLSPLHF.

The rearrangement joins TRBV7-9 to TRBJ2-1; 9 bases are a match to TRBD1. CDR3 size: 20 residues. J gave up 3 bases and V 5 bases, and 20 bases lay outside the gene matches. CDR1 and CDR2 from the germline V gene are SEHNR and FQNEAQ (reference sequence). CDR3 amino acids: CASSSSLGQGRFGGYNEQFF. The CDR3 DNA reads TGTGCCAGCAGCAGCTCCCTCGGACAGGGGAGATTTGGTGGCTACAATGAGCAGTTCTTC.

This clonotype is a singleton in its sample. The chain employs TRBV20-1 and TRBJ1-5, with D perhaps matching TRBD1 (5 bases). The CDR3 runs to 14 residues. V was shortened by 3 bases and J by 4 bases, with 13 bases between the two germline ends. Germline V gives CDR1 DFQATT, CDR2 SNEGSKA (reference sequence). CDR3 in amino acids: CSARGGGRNQPQHF. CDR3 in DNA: TGCAGTGCTAGGGGGGGGGGAAGGAATCAGCCCCAGCATTTT.

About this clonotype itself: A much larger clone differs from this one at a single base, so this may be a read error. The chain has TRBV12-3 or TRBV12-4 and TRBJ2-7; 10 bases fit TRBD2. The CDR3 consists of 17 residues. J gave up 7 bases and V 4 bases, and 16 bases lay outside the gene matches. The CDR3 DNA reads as TGTGCCAGCAGTTCGTATCCTAGCGGGGGAAACTACAATGAGCAGTACTTC. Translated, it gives CASSSYPSGGNYNEQYF.

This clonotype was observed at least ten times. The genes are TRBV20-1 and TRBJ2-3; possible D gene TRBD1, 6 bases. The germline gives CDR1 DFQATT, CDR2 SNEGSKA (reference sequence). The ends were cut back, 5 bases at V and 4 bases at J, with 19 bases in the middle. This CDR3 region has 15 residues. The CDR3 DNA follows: TGCAGTGCTCTGCGAGGCAGGGGTATAGCAGATACGCAGTATTTT. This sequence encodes CSALRGRGIADTQYF.

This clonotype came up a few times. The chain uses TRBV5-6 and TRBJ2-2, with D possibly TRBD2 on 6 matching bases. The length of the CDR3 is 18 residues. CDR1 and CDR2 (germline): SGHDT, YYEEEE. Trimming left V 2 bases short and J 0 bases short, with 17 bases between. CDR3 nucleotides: TGTGCCAGCAGCTTTGGACCAAGGGACTCGACGAACACCGGGGAGCTGTTTTTT. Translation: CASSFGPRDSTNTGELFF.

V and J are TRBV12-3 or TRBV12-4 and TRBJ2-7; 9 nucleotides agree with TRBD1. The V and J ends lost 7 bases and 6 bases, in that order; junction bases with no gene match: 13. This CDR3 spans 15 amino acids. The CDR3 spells CASTRDRVMTGEQYF. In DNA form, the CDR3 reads TGTGCCAGCACCCGGGACAGGGTGATGACTGGCGAGCAGTACTTC.